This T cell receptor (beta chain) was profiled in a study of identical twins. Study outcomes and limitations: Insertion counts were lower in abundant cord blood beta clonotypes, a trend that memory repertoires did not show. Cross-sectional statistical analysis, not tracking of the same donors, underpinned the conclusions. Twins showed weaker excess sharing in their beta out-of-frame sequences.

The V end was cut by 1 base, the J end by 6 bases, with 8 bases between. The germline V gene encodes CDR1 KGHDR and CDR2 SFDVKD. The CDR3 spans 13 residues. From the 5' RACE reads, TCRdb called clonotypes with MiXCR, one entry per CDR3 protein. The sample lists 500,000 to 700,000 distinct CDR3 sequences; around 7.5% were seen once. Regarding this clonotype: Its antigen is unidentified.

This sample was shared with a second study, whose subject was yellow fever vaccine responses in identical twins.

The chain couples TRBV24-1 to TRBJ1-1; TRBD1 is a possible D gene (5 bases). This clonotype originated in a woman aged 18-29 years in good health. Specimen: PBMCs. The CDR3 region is CATSDLGEPEAFF. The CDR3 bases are TGTGCCACCAGTGATTTAGGGGAACCTGAAGCTTTCTTT.